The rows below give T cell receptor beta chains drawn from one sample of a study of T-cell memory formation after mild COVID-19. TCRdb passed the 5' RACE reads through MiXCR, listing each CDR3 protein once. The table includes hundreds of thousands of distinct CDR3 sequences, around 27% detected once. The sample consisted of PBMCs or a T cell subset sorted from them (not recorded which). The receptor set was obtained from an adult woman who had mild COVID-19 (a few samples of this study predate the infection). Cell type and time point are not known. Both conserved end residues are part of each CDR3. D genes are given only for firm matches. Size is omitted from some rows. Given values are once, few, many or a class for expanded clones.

cdr3_nt: TGTGCCAGCAGCTTAGCGGGACTAGCGGGGAGAGAGACCCAGTACTTC
cdr3_aa: CASSLAGLAGRETQYF
clone_size: .
v_call: TRBV7-6
j_call: TRBJ2-5
d_call: TRBD2

cdr3_nt: TGTGCCAGTACGACAGGGGTTGCTGCTGCAGCTTTCTTT
cdr3_aa: CASTTGVAAAAFF
clone_size: .
v_call: TRBV19
j_call: TRBJ1-1
d_call: TRBD1

cdr3_nt: TGTGCCAGCAGCGCCCGGGACACACAAGAGACCCAGTACTTC
cdr3_aa: CASSARDTQETQYF
clone_size: .
v_call: TRBV9
j_call: TRBJ2-5
d_call: .

cdr3_nt: TGTGCCAGCAGCCCCCGGGGTACCCAAGAGACCCAGTACTTC
cdr3_aa: CASSPRGTQETQYF
clone_size: few
v_call: TRBV13
j_call: TRBJ2-5
d_call: .

cdr3_nt: TGTGCCAGCAGCTTGGTTTATGGGGGGCCTTGGACTGAAGCTTTCTTT
cdr3_aa: CASSLVYGGPWTEAFF
clone_size: few
v_call: TRBV5-6
j_call: TRBJ1-1
d_call: .

cdr3_nt: TGTGCCAGCAGTTCACTCTTAGCGGGGCGGTGGTTCTTC
cdr3_aa: CASSSLLAGRWFF
clone_size: .
v_call: TRBV12-3/TRBV12-4
j_call: TRBJ2-1
d_call: TRBD2

cdr3_nt: TGTGCCAGCAGCTTAGTAGATAGCTCCTACAATGAGCAGTTCTTC
cdr3_aa: CASSLVDSSYNEQFF
clone_size: once
v_call: TRBV7-9
j_call: TRBJ2-1
d_call: .

cdr3_nt: TGTGCCAGCGCCAGCGGGATGGAGACCCAGTACTTC
cdr3_aa: CASASGMETQYF
clone_size: .
v_call: TRBV12-3/TRBV12-4
j_call: TRBJ2-5
d_call: TRBD2

cdr3_nt: TGCAGCGTTGAAGATCCTGGGGGGAGCACAGATACGCAGTATTTT
cdr3_aa: CSVEDPGGSTDTQYF
clone_size: .
v_call: TRBV29-1
j_call: TRBJ2-3
d_call: .

cdr3_nt: TGCGCCAGCAGCCAAGACAGGGTGGGGAACACTGAAGCTTTCTTT
cdr3_aa: CASSQDRVGNTEAFF
clone_size: many
v_call: TRBV4-3
j_call: TRBJ1-1
d_call: .

cdr3_nt: TGTGCCAGCAGCACCGGCGGGGGCACAGATACGCAGTATTTT
cdr3_aa: CASSTGGGTDTQYF
clone_size: few
v_call: TRBV7-2
j_call: TRBJ2-3
d_call: .

cdr3_nt: TGTGCCAGCAGCTTATACACAGCCTCCTACGAGCAGTACTTC
cdr3_aa: CASSLYTASYEQYF
clone_size: few
v_call: TRBV7-8
j_call: TRBJ2-7
d_call: .

cdr3_nt: TGCGCCAGCAGCCATGATGGGGCCTCGGGAGATAACGAGCAGTACTTC
cdr3_aa: CASSHDGASGDNEQYF
clone_size: few
v_call: TRBV4-1
j_call: TRBJ2-7
d_call: .

cdr3_nt: TGTGCCAGTAGGCGGACAGCCGCATCCACAGATACGCAGTATTTT
cdr3_aa: CASRRTAASTDTQYF
clone_size: few
v_call: TRBV19
j_call: TRBJ2-3
d_call: .

cdr3_nt: TGTGCCAGCTCACCACCCGCCGGGACAGGGTTAGGCCAGTACTTC
cdr3_aa: CASSPPAGTGLGQYF
clone_size: .
v_call: TRBV18
j_call: TRBJ2-5
d_call: TRBD1

cdr3_nt: TGCAGTGCTAGCCAAAGAACTAGCGGGACAGATACGCAGTATTTT
cdr3_aa: CSASQRTSGTDTQYF
clone_size: .
v_call: TRBV20-1
j_call: TRBJ2-3
d_call: TRBD2

cdr3_nt: TGTGCCAGCAGCCCGACTTGGGGGCGGGAAGAGCAGTACTTC
cdr3_aa: CASSPTWGREEQYF
clone_size: .
v_call: TRBV3-1
j_call: TRBJ2-7
d_call: .

cdr3_nt: TGTGCCAGCAGCTCCAGGACAGGGCACTACAATGAGCAGTTCTTC
cdr3_aa: CASSSRTGHYNEQFF
clone_size: .
v_call: TRBV7-8
j_call: TRBJ2-1
d_call: TRBD1

cdr3_nt: TGCAGCGCACACGGACAGGGCAGCTACGAGCAGTACTTC
cdr3_aa: CSAHGQGSYEQYF
clone_size: .
v_call: TRBV29-1
j_call: TRBJ2-7
d_call: TRBD1

cdr3_nt: TGCGCCAGCAGCTTGTATCCCTTGCAAGAGACCCAGTACTTC
cdr3_aa: CASSLYPLQETQYF
clone_size: few
v_call: TRBV5-1
j_call: TRBJ2-5
d_call: .

cdr3_nt: TGTGCCAGCAGTTATGGGGGCACCGGGGAGCTGTTTTTT
cdr3_aa: CASSYGGTGELFF
clone_size: few
v_call: TRBV12-3/TRBV12-4
j_call: TRBJ2-2
d_call: .

cdr3_nt: TGTGCCACCAGCAGAGAAATCGGGGGGGATCGGTATGGCTACACCTTC
cdr3_aa: CATSREIGGDRYGYTF
clone_size: .
v_call: TRBV15
j_call: TRBJ1-2
d_call: .

cdr3_nt: TGTGCCAGCAGCTTAAGATCGTCTAGCGGGATCAACTACAATGAGCAGTTCTTC
cdr3_aa: CASSLRSSSGINYNEQFF
clone_size: few
v_call: TRBV7-3
j_call: TRBJ2-1
d_call: TRBD2

cdr3_nt: TGCGCCAGCAGCCAAATTCAGGGTTCCGGCTACACCTTC
cdr3_aa: CASSQIQGSGYTF
clone_size: few
v_call: TRBV4-1
j_call: TRBJ1-2
d_call: .

cdr3_nt: TGTGCCATCAGCGCCACGGGGGGACAGGTCCATCAGCCCCAGCATTTT
cdr3_aa: CAISATGGQVHQPQHF
clone_size: few
v_call: TRBV10-3
j_call: TRBJ1-5
d_call: TRBD1

cdr3_nt: TGCGCCAGCAGCCAAGTTAGCCCTACCCAGGGCGCAGATACGCAGTATTTT
cdr3_aa: CASSQVSPTQGADTQYF
clone_size: few
v_call: TRBV4-1
j_call: TRBJ2-3
d_call: .

cdr3_nt: TGTGCCAGCAGCTGTACAGATTGCTCTGGGGCCAACGTCCTGACTTTC
cdr3_aa: CASSCTDCSGANVLTF
clone_size: few
v_call: TRBV7-9
j_call: TRBJ2-6
d_call: .

cdr3_nt: TGTGCCAGCAGCCAAGATGGGCCGAACACCGGGGAGCTGTTTTTT
cdr3_aa: CASSQDGPNTGELFF
clone_size: .
v_call: TRBV4-2
j_call: TRBJ2-2
d_call: .

cdr3_nt: TGTGCCGGCCAAGGACTAGCGGGGGGAGGCCAAGAGACCCAGTACTTC
cdr3_aa: CAGQGLAGGGQETQYF
clone_size: .
v_call: TRBV2
j_call: TRBJ2-5
d_call: TRBD2